These 32 T cell receptor beta chains were sequenced from one sample in a study of early T cells in non-severe SARS-CoV-2 infection. MiXCR, run by TCRdb on the 5' RACE reads, gives a single entry per CDR3 protein. The table includes about 36,000 distinct CDR3 sequences, around 7% detected once. Here the sequenced sample was whole blood, taken at baseline. These receptors all stem from an adult who was a healthcare worker with PCR-confirmed SARS-CoV-2 infection or an uninfected control (not recorded which).

The sample holds a few counts of this clonotype. The rearrangement uses TRBV4-1 and TRBJ2-3; 10 bases fit TRBD1. The germline gives CDR1 MGHRA, CDR2 YSYEKL. J lost 4 bases, V lost 1 base, and 5 bases had no gene match. CDR3 size: 16 residues. The CDR3 protein is CASSQVGGQGPDTQYF. The CDR3 nucleotides are TGCGCCAGCAGCCAAGTAGGGGGACAGGGGCCAGATACGCAGTATTTT.

This clonotype appeared a few times. V and J are TRBV7-8 and TRBJ2-7; 9 bases are shared with TRBD1. V lost 5 bases, J lost 5 bases, and 7 bases stayed unmatched. This CDR3 has 14 amino acids. Germline loops: CDR1 SGHVS, CDR2 FQNEAQ. CDR3 in DNA: TGTGCCAGCAGCCCCACGGACAGGGGCGACGAGCAGTACTTC. It encodes CASSPTDRGDEQYF.

This clonotype has just a few counts. The chain joins TRBV20-1 to TRBJ2-3; D is ambiguous. V lost 3 bases and J 0 bases, leaving 10 bases between the germline ends. The CDR3 extends over 14 amino acids. The V gene's germline CDR1 is DFQATT and CDR2 SNEGSKA (reference sequence). CDR3 region: CSASIAASTDTQYF. CDR3 in DNA: TGCAGTGCTAGTATTGCGGCTAGCACAGATACGCAGTATTTT.

This clonotype was seen once. This chain links TRBV11-2 with TRBJ2-7; 10 bases map to TRBD1. CDR1 and CDR2 (germline): SGHAT, FQNNGV. The CDR3 totals 15 residues. The J segment lost 3 bases and the V segment lost 7 bases, leaving 9 bases of the junction unmatched. Here the CDR3 DNA reads TGTGCCAGCACCGCCGGGACAGGGGTCTTCTACGAGCAGTACTTC. Its translation: CASTAGTGVFYEQYF.

This clonotype was seen at least ten times. CDR3 sequence reads: CASSYSGALGEQYF. The CDR3, as DNA: TGTGCCAGCAGTTATTCAGGGGCCCTTGGCGAGCAGTACTTC. V and J are TRBV6-2 or TRBV6-3 and TRBJ2-7; a weak D match, TRBD1 (6 bases). V was clipped by 3 bases and J by 6 bases, with 15 bases between them. Germline loops: CDR1 MNHEY, CDR2 SVGEGT. This CDR3 is 14 amino acids long.

This chain links TRBV28 with TRBJ2-7, with TRBD1 matching 7 bases. Trimming cost V 2 bases and J 2 bases; bases outside gene matches: 6. The CDR3 covers 15 residues. Germline CDR1 reads MDHEN; CDR2 reads SYDVKM. The CDR3 nucleotides are TGTGCCAGCAGTTTAATGGGGACAGATACCTACGAGCAGTACTTC. Protein product: CASSLMGTDTYEQYF.

V usage is TRBV6-2 or TRBV6-3 and J usage is TRBJ2-6; D possibly corresponds to TRBD1 (6 bases). The CDR3 totals 16 residues. The V end was cut by 5 bases, the J end by 0 bases, with 11 bases between. Germline assignment: CDR1 MNHEY and CDR2 SVGEGT. CDR3 region: CASSRQDGSGANVLTF. The CDR3 DNA follows: TGTGCCAGCAGTCGACAGGACGGCTCTGGGGCCAACGTCCTGACTTTC.

In the case of this clonotype: Since a much larger clone is just one base distant, this may be a read error. The rearrangement joins TRBV28 to TRBJ2-3; D perhaps matches TRBD2 (5 bases). Germline CDR1 and CDR2: MDHEN and SYDVKM. The CDR3 totals 15 residues. CDR3 region: CACSGSREGTDTQYF. CDR3 DNA sequence: TGTGCCTGCAGTGGATCCCGGGAAGGCACAGATACGCAGTATTTT.

This clonotype appeared many times. The V gene is TRBV20-1, the J gene TRBJ2-1; TRBD1 aligns across 7 bases. Germline CDR1 is DFQATT and CDR2 is SNEGSKA (reference sequence). Losses at the gene ends were 2 bases for V and 9 bases for J; bases not matched to a gene: 4. The CDR3 spans 12 residues. The CDR3 sequence: CSARYTGAEQFF. In nucleotides, the CDR3 is TGCAGTGCTAGATATACAGGGGCTGAGCAGTTCTTC.

This clonotype was observed a handful of times. The chain recombines TRBV19 with TRBJ2-1; 14 bases fit TRBD2. Per germline, CDR1 LNHDA and CDR2 SQIVND (reference sequence). The V segment lost 5 bases and the J segment 8 bases; nucleotides outside the gene matches: 11. The CDR3 loop spans 17 amino acids. The CDR3 sequence: CASSARLAGGSSHEQFF. Written as DNA, the CDR3 is TGTGCCAGTAGTGCTCGACTAGCGGGAGGGTCTAGTCATGAGCAGTTCTTC.

This clonotype came up a few times. The V call is TRBV5-6, the J call TRBJ1-1; 11 nucleotides line up with TRBD1. This CDR3 contains 16 residues. The V and J ends lost 1 base and 5 bases, in that order; junction bases with no gene match: 7. Germline V gives CDR1 SGHDT, CDR2 YYEEEE. The CDR3 DNA reads as TGTGCCAGCAGCTTGCTGGGACAGGGGGAGCGGACTGAAGCTTTCTTT. Residues: CASSLLGQGERTEAFF.

The rearrangement links TRBV27 to TRBJ1-2; a possible D gene is TRBD1 (5 bases). Trimming left V 0 bases short and J 7 bases short, with 18 bases between. The CDR3 loop spans 16 amino acids. Germline V gene lookup returns CDR1 MNHEY and CDR2 SMNVEV (reference sequence). In DNA form, the CDR3 reads TGTGCCAGCAGTTTATCGGGGGGAAGAGACGTGAGTGGCTACACCTTC. As protein: CASSLSGGRDVSGYTF.

In its sample, this clonotype was seen a few times. J is TRBJ2-7 and V is TRBV3-1; D possibly corresponds to TRBD1 (6 bases). V lost 0 bases and J lost 1, with 10 bases in between. The germline V gene encodes CDR1 LGHDT and CDR2 YNNKEL (reference sequence). The CDR3 loop spans 15 amino acids. Here the CDR3 DNA reads TGTGCCAGCAGCCAAGACCTGGACAGTTCCTACGAGCAGTACTTC. Translation: CASSQDLDSSYEQYF.

Only a few counts were recorded for this clonotype. The chain recombines TRBV5-1 with TRBJ1-1, with D possibly TRBD1 on 6 matching bases. The CDR3 is made up of 14 amino acids. Trimming took off 6 bases at V and 1 base at J, with 13 bases between the two ends. Germline loops: CDR1 SGHRS, CDR2 YFSETQ. CDR3: CASTVGQTNTEAFF. The CDR3 bases are TGCGCCAGCACCGTCGGACAGACGAACACTGAAGCTTTCTTT.

Only a few counts were recorded for this clonotype. The rearrangement links TRBV20-1 to TRBJ2-3; tentatively, D is TRBD1 (5 bases). The CDR3 covers 15 residues. CDR1 and CDR2 from the germline V gene are DFQATT and SNEGSKA (reference sequence). V was shortened by 0 bases and J by 3 bases, with 13 bases between the two germline ends. The CDR3, as DNA: TGCAGTGCTAGAGAACTGGGGCCGACGACAGATACGCAGTATTTT. Translated, it gives CSARELGPTTDTQYF.

This clonotype occurred many times. The rearrangement links TRBV6-5 to TRBJ2-2; no clear D gene. The length of the CDR3 is 12 residues. The germline V gene encodes CDR1 MNHEY and CDR2 SVGAGI. Trimming took 6 bases from V and 4 from J, leaving 6 bases between them. The CDR3 region is CASSRPTGELFF. CDR3 in DNA: TGTGCCAGCAGCCGCCCCACCGGGGAGCTGTTTTTT.

This clonotype has ten or more counts. This chain connects TRBV10-3 to TRBJ2-6; D is uncertain. The V end was cut by 7 bases, the J end by 2 bases, with 9 bases between. CDR3 length equals 14 residues. Germline CDR1 reads ENHRY; CDR2 reads SYGVKD. The CDR3 DNA is TGTGCCATCACTCCCGCCCCTGGGGCCAACGTCCTGACTTTC. Encoded protein: CAITPAPGANVLTF.

This clonotype came up many times. The DNA of the CDR3 is TGTGCCAGCAGTGTCGGACTAGCGGGAAACAATGAGCAGTTCTTC. Its translation is CASSVGLAGNNEQFF. The chain is built from TRBV28 and TRBJ2-1; TRBD2 aligns across 12 bases. Per the germline V gene, CDR1 is MDHEN and CDR2 is SYDVKM. The junction had 4 bases not matched to a gene; V was cut back by 5 bases and J by 5 bases. There are 15 residues in the CDR3. Supplemented by reference TRBV28 and TRBJ2-1, the full variable domain reads DVKVTQSSRYLVKRTGEKVFLECVQDMDHENMFWYRQDPGLGLRLIYFSYDVKMKEKGDIPEGYSVSREKKERFSLILESASTNQTSMYLCASSVGLAGNNEQFFGPGTRLTVL.

In this sample, this clonotype turned up many times. Here the CDR3 DNA reads TGTGCCAGCAGCTTAGGGGGTTACGCTGAAGCTTTCTTT. Its protein product is CASSLGGYAEAFF. The V call is TRBV7-2, the J call TRBJ1-1; unclear D gene. Trimming took 1 base from V and 6 from J, leaving 9 bases between them. In germline, CDR1 is SGHTA, CDR2 FQGNSA. The length of the CDR3 is 13 residues.

This chain connects TRBV29-1 to TRBJ2-7; no firm D call. CDR1 is SQVTM and CDR2 is ANQGSEA in the germline V gene. Trimming pared 4 bases from V and 6 bases from J, leaving 13 bases between. This CDR3 spans 12 amino acids. The CDR3 bases are TGCAGCGTTGTTCGCACAGACGGCGAGCAGTACTTC. Its protein is CSVVRTDGEQYF.

This rearrangement joins TRBV27 to TRBJ2-3; no clear D gene. In germline, CDR1 is MNHEY, CDR2 SMNVEV (reference sequence). V lost 7 bases and J lost 5, with 13 bases in between. The CDR3 contains 13 residues. CDR3 sequence (DNA): TGTGCCAGCAATTCCCTCGGCGAAGATACGCAGTATTTT. Its translation is CASNSLGEDTQYF.

This clonotype occurred a few times. The chain links TRBV6-5 to TRBJ1-2; D is ambiguous. Trimming cost V 8 bases and J 5 bases, with 9 bases left between them. Germline-derived CDR1 and CDR2 are MNHEY and SVGAGI. The length of the CDR3 is 11 residues. Written as DNA, the CDR3 is TGTGCCAGCCGTCGGCTTTATGGCTACACCTTC. Its protein product is CASRRLYGYTF.

This clonotype was counted a few times. The V and J genes are TRBV28 and TRBJ2-3; 8 bases map to TRBD1. J gave up 2 bases and V 5 bases, and 12 bases lay outside the gene matches. This CDR3 comprises 17 residues. Germline CDR1 reads MDHEN; CDR2 reads SYDVKM. The CDR3 coding sequence is TGTGCCAGCAGTCCAGGGGGCAGGGAAAGGACCACAGATACGCAGTATTTT. Residues: CASSPGGRERTTDTQYF. Using reference TRBV28 and TRBJ2-3 for the parts outside the CDR3, the full variable domain is DVKVTQSSRYLVKRTGEKVFLECVQDMDHENMFWYRQDPGLGLRLIYFSYDVKMKEKGDIPEGYSVSREKKERFSLILESASTNQTSMYLCASSPGGRERTTDTQYFGPGTRLTVL.

The sample holds a few counts of this clonotype. The gene calls are TRBV6-2 or TRBV6-3 and TRBJ1-2; D is undetermined. This CDR3 has 13 residues. Trimming removed 6 bases at V and 0 bases at J, with 8 bases between. Germline V CDR1 and CDR2: MNHEY, SVGEGT. This CDR3 reads CASRSSANYGYTF. The CDR3 region has the DNA TGTGCCAGCAGGTCATCGGCTAACTATGGCTACACCTTC.

In its sample, this clonotype was seen a few times. V is TRBV25-1 and J is TRBJ2-1, with D possibly TRBD1 on 6 matching bases. The CDR3 is 14 residues long. Germline V CDR1 and CDR2: MGHDK, SYGVNS. V lost 4 bases to trimming and J lost 8 bases, with 15 bases between them. CDR3 sequence reads: CASSVQGVNHEQFF. The DNA of the CDR3 is TGTGCCAGCAGTGTACAGGGTGTTAACCATGAGCAGTTCTTC.

This clonotype was recorded a few times. The rearrangement links TRBV27 to TRBJ1-2, with no clear D. Germline CDR1 MNHEY, CDR2 SMNVEV (reference sequence). CDR3 length: 13 amino acids. V lost 8 bases and J lost 8, with 18 bases in between. CDR3 DNA: TGTGCCAGCGCCTTGTCGGTGGGTAGAGGCTACACCTTC. This sequence encodes CASALSVGRGYTF.

This chain uses TRBV27 with TRBJ2-7; 7 nucleotides line up with TRBD2. The J segment lost 3 bases and the V segment lost 4 bases, leaving 9 bases of the junction unmatched. The CDR3 covers 15 residues. Germline V CDR1 and CDR2: MNHEY, SMNVEV (reference sequence). CDR3 sequence: CASSWEAGEFYEQYF. The CDR3, as DNA: TGTGCCAGCAGTTGGGAGGCGGGAGAGTTCTACGAGCAGTACTTC.

This clonotype was recorded many times. The J gene is TRBJ2-1, the V gene TRBV24-1; D gene unclear. Germline V gene data show CDR1 as KGHDR and CDR2 as SFDVKD. CDR3 length equals 18 residues. V was cut by 3 bases and J by 0 bases, with 17 bases left in between. The CDR3: CATSDARPLGRSYNEQFF. The CDR3 nucleotides read TGTGCCACCAGTGATGCTCGACCCCTAGGTCGCTCCTACAATGAGCAGTTCTTC.

This clonotype was observed many times. J is TRBJ2-1 and V is TRBV20-1; the match to TRBD2 covers 10 bases. The germline CDR1 and CDR2 sequences are DFQATT and SNEGSKA (reference sequence). There are 19 residues in the CDR3. With 5 bases clipped from V and 0 bases from J, the junction kept 16 bases outside the gene matches. CDR3 DNA: TGCAGTGCTTGGGGGCTTAGCGGGAGGATCGGTAGCTCCTACAATGAGCAGTTCTTC. Its translation is CSAWGLSGRIGSSYNEQFF.

This clonotype has a handful of counts. The V call is TRBV20-1, the J call TRBJ2-1, with TRBD2 matching 11 bases. The CDR3 extends over 14 amino acids. With V trimmed by 6 bases and J by 1 base, 2 bases remained unmatched. CDR1 is DFQATT and CDR2 is SNEGSKA in the germline V gene (reference sequence). Here the CDR3 DNA reads TGCAGTGCCCGACTAGCGGGATCCTACAATGAGCAGTTCTTC. This codes for CSARLAGSYNEQFF.

This chain uses TRBV28 with TRBJ2-2; 13 bases agree with TRBD2. V gave up 8 bases and J gave up 4 bases; unmatched junction bases: 7. The CDR3 runs to 16 residues. CDR1 MDHEN and CDR2 SYDVKM come from the germline V gene. In DNA, the CDR3 is TGTGCCAGCTTCCTGAGACTAGCGGGAGGCACCGGGGAGCTGTTTTTT. It translates to CASFLRLAGGTGELFF.

This clonotype was observed at least ten times. This chain connects TRBV6-5 to TRBJ1-6; the match to TRBD1 covers 10 bases. CDR1 MNHEY and CDR2 SVGAGI come from the germline V gene. CDR3 size: 15 residues. The V segment lost 4 bases and the J segment 5 bases; nucleotides outside the gene matches: 2. CDR3 in amino acids: CASSSGTGDNSPLHF. The CDR3 region has the DNA TGTGCCAGCAGTTCCGGGACAGGGGATAATTCACCCCTCCACTTT.